This record covers a single T cell receptor (beta chain). Its antigen target is currently unknown. Base qualities are not at hand, and no much larger clone is one base apart. This record belongs to a study (dated by TCRdb to between 2021 and 2022). From cysteine to phenylalanine, the CDR3 is 16 amino acids long. CDR3 DNA only is kept here, 48 bases in frame from base 1. Based on the germline V gene (reference sequence), the CDR1 and CDR2 sequences are LNHDA and SQIVND. The junction shows trimming of 1 base on V and 6 bases on J, and the gene matches do not reach 8 bases of it. PBMCs were separated from peripheral blood, and TCR beta sequencing was performed on genomic DNA obtained from unsorted PBMCs. Results and caveats for the whole study, not just this receptor: Further investigation, including longitudinal sampling and assessment of a control group, is stated by the authors to be required.

Survey-level sequencing on the immunoSEQ platform was used to profile the TCR beta chain repertoires. The paper's data handling went like this. Repertoire diversity was measured with the inverse Simpson index, and CDR3 amino acid length spectratypes and V-J pairing frequencies were compared. Clonotypes specific to SARS-CoV-2, CMV, influenza A and EBV were annotated by matching TCR beta CDR3 sequences against VDJdb. TCRdb took over this immuneACCESS table, retaining in-frame rearrangements with V and J assigned. Such tables are incomplete; in checked studies, under half of the missing clones stem from an unresolved V gene, and the remainder is unexplained. That table gives V, J and clone size, and the DNA gave D and trimming. Counted in this sample were around 49,000 clones; just over 90% of them appeared once. 9.5% to 12% of the sample is in the top ten clones.

This TCR was sampled from a man aged 35 to 55 with rheumatoid arthritis. Sequenced material: PBMCs. This sequence uses TRBV19 and TRBJ2-1; TRBD2 aligns with 8 central bases. CDR3 reads: CASSIGGLGERNEQFF. Here is the DNA: TGTGCCAGTAGTATAGGGGGACTAGGAGAGCGCAATGAGCAGTTCTTC.